A single sample is the source of the 26 T cell receptor beta chains below, sequenced in a study of post-analysis software for immune sequencing data. The antigens for these receptors are not known. Overall study results and limits: Among 4 or 5 TRBV segments more frequent in patients than controls were TRBV5-6, TRBV5-1 and TRBV20-1.

Unique-molecular-identifier-tagged TCR beta cDNA libraries were used. Using its own MiXCR run on the PCR reads, TCRdb lists one record per CDR3 protein. The sample lists about 570,000 distinct CDR3 sequences; around 34% were seen once. The sample comprised blood. The receptors stem from a girl younger than 18 with multiple sclerosis.

J is TRBJ1-2 and V is TRBV6-6; the D is unclear. V shed 2 bases and J shed 1 base, with 8 bases lying between them. Germline CDR1 reads MNHNY; CDR2 reads SVGAGI (reference sequence). CDR3 length equals 14 residues. For the CDR3, the DNA is TGTGCCAGCAGTTACGCTGGGATTAACTATGGCTACACCTTC. Translation gives CASSYAGINYGYTF.

This chain joins TRBV6-6 and TRBJ1-5; D unresolved. This CDR3 region has 13 residues. V was cut by 6 bases and J by 4 bases, with 10 bases left in between. The germline V gene encodes CDR1 MNHNY and CDR2 SVGAGI (reference sequence). DNA for the CDR3: TGTGCCAGCAGCCCGCGACTGAATCAGCCCCAGCATTTT. Protein product: CASSPRLNQPQHF.

This clonotype was seen a handful of times. At one end the junction does not follow the germline gene, possibly because of a read error. This CDR3 is CASGLAPTPWETQYF. CDR3 bases: TGTGCCAGCGGCTTGGCCCCGACACCCTGGGAGACCCAGTACTTC. The chain combines TRBV5-4 with TRBJ2-5; the D is unclear. This CDR3 is 15 amino acids long. Germline V lookup: CDR1 SGHNT, CDR2 YYREEE (reference sequence).

This clonotype has just one count. The genes are TRBV5-1 and TRBJ1-2; the match to TRBD1 covers 7 bases. V shed 4 bases, J shed 5 bases, and the junction held 11 bases outside the gene matches. The CDR3 contains 15 residues. Per germline, CDR1 SGHRS and CDR2 YFSETQ. The CDR3 nucleotides are TGCGCCAGCAGCCTCGGGACAGTCTCCTCGTATGGCTACACCTTC. Its protein is CASSLGTVSSYGYTF.

J is TRBJ1-1 and V is TRBV7-2; the D gene is possibly TRBD1 (5 bases). Germline V gives CDR1 SGHTA, CDR2 FQGNSA. V dropped 5 bases and J dropped 1 base, with 11 bases sitting between them. This CDR3 is built from 14 residues. The CDR3 is CASSQGRTNTEAFF. CDR3 in DNA: TGTGCCAGCAGCCAGGGACGGACGAACACTGAAGCTTTCTTT.

This chain connects TRBV20-1 to TRBJ2-5; 8 bases map to TRBD2. This CDR3 is 12 amino acids long. CDR1 is DFQATT and CDR2 is SNEGSKA in the germline V gene (reference sequence). The junction had 4 bases not matched to a gene; V was cut back by 5 bases and J by 5 bases. CDR3 sequence reads: CSALSGEETQYF. DNA of the CDR3: TGCAGTGCTCTTAGCGGGGAGGAGACCCAGTACTTC.

This clonotype occurred a few times. The chain recombines TRBV25-1 with TRBJ2-7; 9 bases are shared with TRBD1. J gave up 4 bases and V 6 bases, and 7 bases lay outside the gene matches. The CDR3 has 14 amino acids. The germline gives CDR1 MGHDK, CDR2 SYGVNS. DNA for the CDR3: TGTGCCAGCAGGGAAACAGGGGGCGGTTACGAGCAGTACTTC. Translation gives CASRETGGGYEQYF.

V usage is TRBV28 and J usage is TRBJ2-5; 13 positions agree with TRBD2. V was clipped by 8 bases and J by 5 bases; unmatched bases: 8. Germline CDR1 reads MDHEN; CDR2 reads SYDVKM. The length of the CDR3 is 15 residues. The CDR3 protein is CASHRLAGGGETQYF. In nucleotides, the CDR3 is TGTGCCAGCCACCGACTAGCGGGGGGCGGGGAGACCCAGTACTTC.

The CDR3 DNA follows: TGCAGTGCGACCGGGACAGATAATCAGCCCCAGCATTTT. This codes for CSATGTDNQPQHF. The chain carries TRBV20-1 and TRBJ1-5, with TRBD1 identical over 7 bases. Germline values: CDR1 DFQATT, CDR2 SNEGSKA (reference sequence). The V segment lost 6 bases and the J segment 4 bases; nucleotides outside the gene matches: 6. The CDR3 runs to 13 residues.

This clonotype showed up just a few times. The chain recombines TRBV11-2 with TRBJ2-3, with TRBD1 matching over 8 bases. The CDR3 runs to 16 residues. Germline CDR1 reads SGHAT; CDR2 reads FQNNGV. The J segment lost 4 bases and the V segment lost 5 bases, leaving 11 bases of the junction unmatched. CDR3 sequence reads: CASSKRTGRLADTQYF. The CDR3 nucleotides read TGTGCCAGCAGCAAAAGGACAGGGAGGTTGGCAGATACGCAGTATTTT. Full variable domain (rest looked up from reference TRBV11-2 and TRBJ2-3): EAGVAQSPRYKIIEKRQSVAFWCNPISGHATLYWYQQILGQGPKLLIQFQNNGVVDDSQLPKDRFSAERLKGVDSTLKIQPAKLEDSAVYLCASSKRTGRLADTQYFGPGTRLTVL.

This clonotype was counted only a few times. This sequence joins TRBV27 and TRBJ2-1; TRBD2 aligns across 10 bases. CDR1 and CDR2 (germline): MNHEY, SMNVEV (reference sequence). After removal of 5 bases from V and 0 bases from J, the junction contained 13 bases not matched to a gene. The CDR3 contains 19 residues. CDR3 nucleotide sequence: TGTGCCAGCAGTGGCCCGGAGGCTAGCGGGGGTAGCTCCTACAATGAGCAGTTCTTC. This codes for CASSGPEASGGSSYNEQFF.

This rearrangement joins TRBV11-2 to TRBJ2-3; D uncertain. Germline lookup yields CDR1 SGHAT and CDR2 FQNNGV. V gave up 6 bases and J gave up 4 bases, with 5 bases separating them. CDR3 length equals 11 residues. CDR3 DNA: TGTGCCAGCAGGATTGCAGATACGCAGTATTTT. Amino acids: CASRIADTQYF. The full variable domain, completed using reference TRBV11-2 and TRBJ2-3, is EAGVAQSPRYKIIEKRQSVAFWCNPISGHATLYWYQQILGQGPKLLIQFQNNGVVDDSQLPKDRFSAERLKGVDSTLKIQPAKLEDSAVYLCASRIADTQYFGPGTRLTVL.

For this clonotype: One junction end disagrees with the germline gene, perhaps due to a read error. The chain is built from TRBV2 and TRBJ2-6; weak D call: TRBD1 (6 bases). The CDR3 spans 18 residues. Germline V lookup: CDR1 SNHLY, CDR2 FYNNEI. Written as DNA, the CDR3 is TGTACCAGCACAGAAAGGGACATCGCGAACTCTGGGGCCAACGTCCGGACTTTC. It yields the protein CTSTERDIANSGANVRTF. Using reference TRBV2 and TRBJ2-6 for the parts outside the CDR3, the full variable domain is EPEVTQTPSHQVTQMGQEVILRCVPISNHLYFYWYRQILGQKVEFLVSFYNNEISEKSEIFDDQFSVERPDGSNFTLKIRSTKLEDSAMYFCTSTERDIANSGANVRTFGAGSRLTVL.

In regard to this clonotype: The CDR3 does not end in the conserved phenylalanine or tryptophan, so this is likely a read error. The V gene is TRBV12-3 or TRBV12-4, the J gene TRBJ2-3; 10 nucleotides agree with TRBD2. This CDR3 is built from 16 residues. The junction had 8 bases not matched to a gene; V was cut back by 7 bases and J by 1 base. The CDR3 region is CASTIGLAGGTDTQYY. CDR3 bases: TGTGCCAGCACCATAGGGCTAGCGGGGGGCACAGATACGCAGTATTAT.

The chain links TRBV15 to TRBJ2-1; no clear D. In germline, CDR1 is LNHNV, CDR2 YYDKDF (reference sequence). The CDR3 extends over 13 amino acids. The V and J ends lost 5 bases and 9 bases respectively, with 14 bases between them. The DNA for the CDR3 is TGTGCCACCAGCCGCGACCGTTTAGGTGAGCAGTTCTTC. It specifies CATSRDRLGEQFF. Supplemented by reference TRBV15 and TRBJ2-1, the full variable domain reads DAMVIQNPRYQVTQFGKPVTLSCSQTLNHNVMYWYQQKSSQAPKLLFHYYDKDFNNEADTPDNFQSRRPNTSFCFLDIRSPGLGDTAMYLCATSRDRLGEQFFGPGTRLTVL.

J is TRBJ2-7 and V is TRBV12-5; 10 bases fit TRBD2. This CDR3 region has 17 residues. V trimming: 3 bases; J trimming: 7 bases; junction bases outside the gene matches: 15. Germline V lookup: CDR1 LGHNT, CDR2 FRNRAP. CDR3 region: CASGLDPKRGGEYEQYF. DNA of the CDR3: TGTGCTAGTGGTTTAGACCCGAAGCGGGGGGGCGAATATGAGCAGTACTTC.

This chain joins TRBV6-2 or TRBV6-3 and TRBJ2-7; D uncertain. Between the trimmed V and J ends, which lost 2 bases and 0 bases, there was a span of 11 bases. Germline V gene data show CDR1 as MNHEY and CDR2 as SVGEGT. This CDR3 comprises 15 residues. For the CDR3, the DNA is TGTGCCAGCAGTTACCTAGGCCATAGCTCCTACGAGCAGTACTTC. Translation: CASSYLGHSSYEQYF.

This sequence joins TRBV20-1 and TRBJ2-4, with 8 bases that match TRBD1. Germline-derived CDR1 and CDR2 are DFQATT and SNEGSKA (reference sequence). The V and J ends lost 0 bases and 2 bases, in that order; junction bases with no gene match: 12. The CDR3 consists of 18 residues. In nucleotides, the CDR3 is TGCAGTGCTAGAGATCTACGTGCGACAGGGGCGTCCAAAAACATTCAGTACTTC. Amino acids: CSARDLRATGASKNIQYF.

This sequence joins TRBV9 and TRBJ2-3; D may be TRBD1 or TRBD2 (5 bases each). The CDR3 is 18 amino acids. CDR1 is SGDLS and CDR2 is YYNGEE in the germline V gene. The V gene lost 0 bases and the J gene lost 1 base, with 18 bases spanning the gap. CDR3 in amino acids: CASSVADFGASGTDTQYF. CDR3 bases: TGTGCCAGCAGCGTAGCGGATTTCGGGGCCTCCGGCACAGATACGCAGTATTTT.

CDR3 sequence: CATSSPSGTYEQYF. CDR3 DNA sequence: TGTGCCACCAGCAGCCCTAGCGGGACCTACGAGCAGTACTTC. The rearrangement uses TRBV15 and TRBJ2-7; 9 nucleotides line up with TRBD2. Germline V gene lookup returns CDR1 LNHNV and CDR2 YYDKDF (reference sequence). The ends lost 3 bases at V and 2 bases at J; junction bases unmatched: 2. CDR3 length: 14 amino acids.

As for this clonotype: As the CDR3 is not closed by the conserved phenylalanine or tryptophan, this likely results from a read error. The chain links TRBV13 to TRBJ1-5; the D is unclear. This CDR3 spans 14 amino acids. V lost 4 bases to trimming and J lost 1 base, with 8 bases between them. Germline-derived CDR1 and CDR2 are PRHDT and FYEKMQ (reference sequence). CDR3 amino acids: CASSYGRSNQPQHC. As DNA, the CDR3 is TGTGCCAGCAGCTACGGACGGAGCAATCAGCCCCAGCATTGT.

J is TRBJ2-4 and V is TRBV11-2; D may match TRBD1 or TRBD2 (6 bases each). The J call is in doubt because the DNA end fits TRBJ2-5 better. There are 15 residues in the CDR3. Germline lookup yields CDR1 SGHAT and CDR2 FQNNGV. The DNA of the CDR3 is TGTGCCAGCAGCTTAGGGCTGGGGGGCAGTGAGACCCAGTACTTC. Translation: CASSLGLGGSETQYF.

The rearrangement joins TRBV4-1 to TRBJ2-5, with TRBD2 matching over 7 bases. The end of the DNA fits TRBJ2-7 better, so the J call may be wrong. CDR3 length: 15 amino acids. Per the germline V gene, CDR1 is MGHRA and CDR2 is YSYEKL. The CDR3 DNA follows: TGCGCCAGCAGCCAAGGAAGCAGGCGGGGGAACGAGCAGTACTTC. Encoded protein: CASSQGSRRGNEQYF.

This clonotype turned up a few times. V usage is TRBV12-3 or TRBV12-4 and J usage is TRBJ1-5, with D unresolved. This CDR3 spans 13 amino acids. The V gene lost 6 bases and the J gene lost 7 bases, with 13 bases spanning the gap. The CDR3 loop is CASRALDAQPQHF. CDR3 sequence (DNA): TGTGCCAGCAGGGCGCTTGATGCCCAGCCCCAGCATTTT.

In its sample, this clonotype was seen a few times. The V and J genes are TRBV28 and TRBJ2-1, with 7 bases aligning to TRBD2. Trimming cost V 11 bases and J 0 bases; bases outside gene matches: 7. The germline V gene encodes CDR1 MDHEN and CDR2 SYDVKM. The CDR3 is 14 residues long. CDR3 region: CAGGEGSSYNEQFF. The CDR3 DNA follows: TGTGCCGGAGGGGAGGGGAGCTCCTACAATGAGCAGTTCTTC.

This chain links TRBV10-1 with TRBJ1-1, with 9 bases that match TRBD1. The germline V gene encodes CDR1 WNHNN and CDR2 SYGVQD (reference sequence). CDR3 length equals 15 residues. Trimming cost V 0 bases and J 3 bases; bases outside gene matches: 2. CDR3 sequence (DNA): TGCGCCAGCAGTGAGTCAAGGACAGGGGACACTGAAGCTTTCTTT. This codes for CASSESRTGDTEAFF.